One sample yielded the 4 T cell receptor beta chains listed below, sequenced in a study of shared clonotypes between healthy human individuals. Sequenced by immunoSEQ multiplex PCR; TCRdb stores in-frame clones only, minus some. The table includes about 1.5 million clones, nearly 99% detected once. The material sequenced was naive CD4+ T cells sorted from blood. Regarding subset: CD45RA+ positively selected. These receptor sequences come from a man aged 25 to 40 in good health.

Here the CDR3 reads CASQPGAVSTDTQYF. CDR3 bases: TGCGCCAGCCAACCGGGGGCAGTTAGCACAGATACGCAGTATTTT. The chain couples TRBV5-1 to TRBJ2-3, with D perhaps assigned TRBD1 or TRBD2 (6 bases each). V dropped 7 bases and J dropped 0 bases, with 15 bases sitting between them. Germline CDR1 and CDR2: SGHRS and YFSETQ. The CDR3 covers 15 residues.

This chain links TRBV9 with TRBJ1-4; 8 bases match TRBD1. J was trimmed by 7 bases and V by 4 bases; bases with no gene match: 6. Germline values: CDR1 SGDLS, CDR2 YYNGEE. CDR3 size: 14 residues. CDR3 nucleotides: TGTGCCAGCAGCCAGGGGGCGTCCGGTGAAAAACTGTTTTTT. Protein sequence: CASSQGASGEKLFF. Supplemented by reference TRBV9 and TRBJ1-4, the full variable domain reads DSGVTQTPKHLITATGQRVTLRCSPRSGDLSVYWYQQSLDQGLQFLIQYYNGEERAKGNILERFSAQQFPDLHSELNLSSLELGDSALYFCASSQGASGEKLFFGSGTQLSVL.

The V gene is TRBV10-3, the J gene TRBJ1-1; D remains ambiguous. Per the germline V gene, CDR1 is ENHRY and CDR2 is SYGVKD. CDR3 size: 15 residues. Between the trimmed V and J ends, which lost 0 bases and 0 bases, there was a span of 8 bases. The CDR3 nucleotides read TGTGCCATCAGTGAGTCCGGCAATGTGAACACTGAAGCTTTCTTT. Translation: CAISESGNVNTEAFF.

This sequence joins TRBV11-2 and TRBJ2-1; 10 bases line up with TRBD2. The length of the CDR3 is 16 residues. Per the germline V gene, CDR1 is SGHAT and CDR2 is FQNNGV. V trimming: 3 bases; J trimming: 0 bases; junction bases outside the gene matches: 2. The CDR3 region is CASSFLAGVSYNEQFF. The CDR3 DNA follows: TGTGCCAGCAGCTTTCTAGCGGGAGTCTCCTACAATGAGCAGTTCTTC.